A selection of T cell receptor beta chains follows, all from one sample in a study of CD8 T cells in ankylosing spondylitis. TCRdb used MiXCR to reprocess the 5' RACE reads, holding one entry per CDR3 protein. The table records around 150,000 distinct CDR3 sequences, 30% to 40% of them present only once. The sample was synovial fluid, either unsorted or a sorted T cell fraction (not recorded which). These receptors all stem from a male donor with ankylosing spondylitis. Both conserved end residues are part of each CDR3. The D gene is left open where the match is weak. Size tells how often a clone was seen (once, few, many) or the class of an expanded clone, and some rows leave it out.

J,V,size,D,CDR3,DNA
TRBJ2-7,TRBV6-5,few,TRBD1,CASSYGGTGAHEQYF,TGTGCCAGCAGTTACGGTGGGACAGGGGCGCACGAGCAGTACTTC
TRBJ2-4,TRBV2,.,.,CASSGLLGAKNIQYF,TGTGCCAGCAGTGGACTCTTGGGGGCCAAAAACATTCAGTACTTC
TRBJ1-2,TRBV30,.,TRBD1,CAWRLQGAGYGYTF,TGTGCCTGGAGACTACAGGGGGCCGGCTATGGCTACACCTTC
TRBJ2-1,TRBV5-1,.,.,CASSLAGSSYNEQLF,TGCGCCAGCAGCTTGGCAGGGAGCTCCTACAATGAGCAGCTCTTC
TRBJ2-2,TRBV5-6,few,TRBD1,CASSLDRGPAVNTGELFF,TGTGCCAGCAGCTTGGACAGGGGGCCGGCGGTTAACACCGGGGAGCTGTTTTTT
TRBJ1-1,TRBV5-1,few,.,CASSLDNRRTSEAFF,TGCGCCAGCAGCTTGGATAATCGTAGGACGTCTGAAGCTTTCTTT
TRBJ2-6,TRBV24-1,few,.,CATSTELRSSGANVLTF,TGTGCCACGTCGACTGAGCTCCGTAGCTCTGGGGCCAACGTCCTGACTTTC
TRBJ1-1,TRBV7-2,many,TRBD1,CASSLRQGGTEAFF,TGTGCCAGCAGCTTACGACAGGGCGGCACTGAAGCTTTCTTT
TRBJ2-7,TRBV5-6,few,TRBD2,CASSRGLAGEQYF,TGTGCCAGCAGCCGGGGGTTAGCGGGCGAGCAGTACTTC
TRBJ2-3,TRBV5-1,few,.,CASSSSRDTQYF,TGCGCCAGCAGCTCTAGCAGAGATACGCAGTATTTT
TRBJ2-2,TRBV24-1,.,.,CATSDFDHPPGELFF,TGTGCCACCAGTGATTTCGACCACCCTCCGGGGGAGCTGTTTTTT
TRBJ2-2,TRBV7-2,.,.,CASSLGGAARTGELFF,TGTGCCAGCAGCTTGGGGGGAGCAGCGAGGACCGGGGAGCTGTTTTTT
TRBJ1-1,TRBV5-6,.,.,CASSRMDLNTEAFF,TGTGCCAGCAGCAGAATGGACCTGAACACTGAAGCTTTCTTT
TRBJ1-1,TRBV5-8,.,.,CASSRWGGVLNTEAFF,TGTGCCAGCAGCCGATGGGGGGGGGTTTTGAACACTGAAGCTTTCTTT
TRBJ1-6,TRBV7-9,many,.,CASSLEGGGNSPLHF,TGTGCCAGCAGCTTAGAAGGGGGTGGTAATTCACCCCTCCACTTT
TRBJ1-1,TRBV9,.,TRBD1,CASSVITGGNTEAFF,TGTGCCAGCAGCGTGATAACAGGGGGAAACACTGAAGCTTTCTTT
TRBJ2-7,TRBV7-2,.,TRBD1,CASTRDRELYEQYF,TGTGCCAGCACCAGAGACAGGGAGCTCTACGAGCAGTACTTC
TRBJ1-4,TRBV12-3/TRBV12-4,many,TRBD1,CASSPRGGTGAREKLFF,TGTGCCAGCAGTCCCCGGGGGGGGACAGGGGCCCGCGAAAAACTGTTTTTT
TRBJ2-1,TRBV20-1,.,TRBD1,CSARAGGSRAYNEQFF,TGCAGTGCTAGGGCAGGGGGCAGTAGGGCTTACAATGAGCAGTTCTTC
TRBJ1-1,TRBV18,few,.,CASSPMAASEAFF,TGTGCCAGCTCACCAATGGCAGCCTCTGAAGCTTTCTTT
TRBJ1-2,TRBV28,few,.,CASSFFSTGDYGYTF,TGTGCCAGCAGTTTCTTCTCGACAGGAGACTATGGCTACACCTTC
TRBJ1-1,TRBV18,many,.,CASSRPSGTHTEAFF,TGTGCCAGCTCACGACCTTCAGGGACGCACACTGAAGCTTTCTTT
TRBJ1-5,TRBV6-1,.,TRBD1,CASQRYEGADNQPQHF,TGTGCCAGCCAACGATACGAGGGGGCTGACAATCAGCCCCAGCATTTT
TRBJ1-5,TRBV6-2/TRBV6-3,once,TRBD1,CASTQRGGGATQPQHF,TGTGCCAGCACCCAACGGGGAGGGGGCGCAACTCAGCCCCAGCATTTT
TRBJ2-1,TRBV5-5,.,.,CASSLAMATLRGTNEQFF,TGTGCCAGCAGCTTGGCCATGGCTACCCTGAGGGGTACAAATGAGCAGTTCTTC
TRBJ2-2,TRBV7-9,.,TRBD1,CASSFGVNRGIRGELFF,TGTGCCAGCAGCTTTGGGGTTAACAGGGGAATTCGCGGGGAGCTGTTTTTT
TRBJ2-1,TRBV6-2/TRBV6-3,few,TRBD2,CASSSMLAGEVGYNEQFF,TGTGCCAGCAGTTCGATGCTAGCGGGGGAAGTCGGCTACAATGAGCAGTTCTTC
TRBJ2-3,TRBV29-1,.,TRBD1,CSVGGRDRPDTQYF,TGCAGCGTTGGCGGCCGGGACAGGCCAGATACGCAGTATTTT